This is a list of T cell receptor beta chains from one sample in a study of CD8+ T cells in alopecia areata. Repertoires were generated with immunoSEQ multiplex PCR, while TCRdb's copy carries only in-frame clones and drops some. This sample carries about 140,000 clones, approximately 90% of them seen once, and the ten largest clones take around 14%. The sample in question was CD8+ T cells sorted from blood, obtained at week 4, from a patient treated with tofacitinib. The source of these receptors is a human donor with alopecia areata. CDR3s include the opening cysteine and the closing phenylalanine or tryptophan.

J	V	CDR3
TRBJ2-5	TRBV29-1	CSVAAVGRETQYF
TRBJ2-7	TRBV29-1	CSVGPSYEQYF
TRBJ2-3	TRBV29-1	CSVVYTDTQYF
TRBJ1-2	TRBV19	CAIDAKGTGGYGYTF
TRBJ1-2	TRBV29-1	CSVGGDREARDYGYTF
TRBJ2-2	TRBV30	CAWITSGNTGELFF
TRBJ2-5	TRBV19	CASSKGTGGAETQYF
TRBJ2-1	TRBV2	CASSEWSGGYYNEQFF
TRBJ2-1	TRBV9	CASSVAFGYNEQFF
TRBJ2-5	TRBV25-1	CASSFSSGNKETQYF
TRBJ2-5	TRBV7-9	CASSLVSQETQYF
TRBJ1-1	TRBV10-1	CASSLDSDTEAFF
TRBJ2-7	TRBV5-5	CASSLARGSGEQYF
TRBJ1-2	TRBV7-9	CASSLGLDGYTF
TRBJ1-2	TRBV5-1	CASSPTGSTNYGYTF
TRBJ2-1	TRBV2	CATLTGLGGNEQFF
TRBJ2-1	TRBV28	CASSSSPTVPYNEQFF
TRBJ2-6	TRBV7-9	CASSRKTGARTSGANVLTF
TRBJ2-7	TRBV7-9	CASSRTAYEQYF
TRBJ1-6	TRBV6-1	CASSVGTPRNSPLHF
TRBJ2-3	TRBV10-3	CAISESPGGENFTDTQYF
TRBJ2-7	TRBV4-1	CASSQDEGAYEQYF
TRBJ2-7	TRBV27	CASSLGDRDYEQYF
TRBJ2-7	TRBV7-3	CASSLDRGSNEQYF
TRBJ2-7	TRBV29-1	CSVEFRTGLSFEQYF
TRBJ1-5	TRBV27	CASSPGGGRQPQHF
TRBJ2-6	TRBV14	CASSHPEGSGANVLTF
TRBJ2-1	TRBV29-1	CSATTSGRLEQFF
TRBJ2-5	TRBV30	CAWAVPGAQETQYF
TRBJ2-7	TRBV6-6	CASSYRGQSYEQYF
TRBJ2-7	TRBV5-4	CASSSPGSGEQYF
TRBJ1-1	TRBV29-1	CSAGQGETEAFF
TRBJ2-1	TRBV6-4	CASSDMPTSYNEQFF
TRBJ1-2	TRBV6-5	CASSLGAGGDYTF
TRBJ1-1	TRBV7-9	CASSLEETEAFF
TRBJ2-1	TRBV30	CAWKGNEQFF
TRBJ1-4	TRBV7-9	CASSGRTDPNEKLFF
TRBJ2-5	TRBV4-2	CASSQGRAGRLPEETQYF
TRBJ1-1	TRBV9	CASSPSRGGTEAFF
TRBJ2-1	TRBV11-2	CASSLAHRLAGYNEQFF
TRBJ1-1	TRBV4-1	CASSQQMTMNTEAFF
TRBJ2-3	TRBV2	CASRPGTGYLDTQYF
TRBJ2-7	TRBV11-2	CASSSYSYEQYF
TRBJ2-7	TRBV2	CASMVGQTTYEQYF
TRBJ2-2	TRBV9	CASRDLGQGHGELFF
TRBJ2-7	TRBV19	CASSIGGNPYEQYF
TRBJ1-2	TRBV29-1	CSAGQGTNYGYTF
TRBJ2-7	TRBV27	CASSLYRSSYEQYF
TRBJ1-1	TRBV25-1	CASLDQGMVAEAFF
TRBJ1-1	TRBV14	CASSATTGVDTEAFF
TRBJ1-1	TRBV6-5	CASSSTAGGTEAFF